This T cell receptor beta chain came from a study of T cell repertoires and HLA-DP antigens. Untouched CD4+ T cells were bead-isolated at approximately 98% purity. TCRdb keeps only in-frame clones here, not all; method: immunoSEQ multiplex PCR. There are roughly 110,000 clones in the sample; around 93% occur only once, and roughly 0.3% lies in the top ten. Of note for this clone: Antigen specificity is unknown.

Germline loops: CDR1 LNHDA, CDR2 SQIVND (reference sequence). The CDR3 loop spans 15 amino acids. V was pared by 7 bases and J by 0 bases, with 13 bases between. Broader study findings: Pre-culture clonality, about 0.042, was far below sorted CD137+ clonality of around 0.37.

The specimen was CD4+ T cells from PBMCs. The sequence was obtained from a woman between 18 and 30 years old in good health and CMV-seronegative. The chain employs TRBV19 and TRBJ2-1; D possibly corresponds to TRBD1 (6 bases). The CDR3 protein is CASTRQASSYNEQFF. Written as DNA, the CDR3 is TGTGCCAGTACCCGACAGGCGAGCTCCTACAATGAGCAGTTCTTC.